One and the same sample provided the 2 T cell receptor beta chains below, sequenced in a study of shared clonotypes between healthy human individuals. Assay: immunoSEQ multiplex PCR; the TCRdb copy retains only in-frame clones and omits some. The sample lists 1.4 million to 1.5 million clones; roughly 96% were seen once. Material: naive CD4+ T cells sorted from blood. Subset of the sample: CD45RA+ positively selected. These receptors all stem from a man younger than 40 in good health.

V is TRBV5-4 and J is TRBJ1-4; D unresolved. This CDR3 region has 14 residues. V was pared by 5 bases and J by 8 bases, with 16 bases between. CDR1 and CDR2 from the germline V gene are SGHNT and YYREEE (reference sequence). The CDR3 is CASSRESSTEKLFF. The CDR3 region has the DNA TGTGCCAGCAGTCGCGAATCCTCGACGGAAAAACTGTTTTTT.

V gene TRBV7-8 combines with J gene TRBJ2-1; D unclear. CDR1 is SGHVS and CDR2 is FQNEAQ in the germline V gene. The length of the CDR3 is 15 residues. Trimming left V 5 bases short and J 2 bases short, with 13 bases between. CDR3 amino acids: CASSPRLATYNEQFF. CDR3 sequence (DNA): TGTGCCAGCAGCCCCCGGCTCGCGACCTACAATGAGCAGTTCTTC. The complete variable domain, with remaining parts taken from reference TRBV7-8 and TRBJ2-1, reads GAGVSQSPRYKVAKRGQDVALRCDPISGHVSLFWYQQALGQGPEFLTYFQNEAQLDKSGLPSDRFFAERPEGSVSTLKIQRTQQEDSAVYLCASSPRLATYNEQFFGPGTRLTVL.